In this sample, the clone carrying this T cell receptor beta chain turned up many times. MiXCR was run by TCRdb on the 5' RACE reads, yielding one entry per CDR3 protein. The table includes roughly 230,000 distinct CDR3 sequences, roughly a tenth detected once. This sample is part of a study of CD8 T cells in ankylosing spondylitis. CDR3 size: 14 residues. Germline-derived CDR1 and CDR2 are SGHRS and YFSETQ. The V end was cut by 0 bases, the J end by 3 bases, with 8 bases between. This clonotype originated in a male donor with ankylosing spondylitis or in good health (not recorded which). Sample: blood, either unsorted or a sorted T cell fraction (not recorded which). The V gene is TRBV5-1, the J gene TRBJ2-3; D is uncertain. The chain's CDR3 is CASSLGIETDTQYF. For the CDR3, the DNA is TGCGCCAGCAGCTTGGGCATAGAAACAGATACGCAGTATTTT.